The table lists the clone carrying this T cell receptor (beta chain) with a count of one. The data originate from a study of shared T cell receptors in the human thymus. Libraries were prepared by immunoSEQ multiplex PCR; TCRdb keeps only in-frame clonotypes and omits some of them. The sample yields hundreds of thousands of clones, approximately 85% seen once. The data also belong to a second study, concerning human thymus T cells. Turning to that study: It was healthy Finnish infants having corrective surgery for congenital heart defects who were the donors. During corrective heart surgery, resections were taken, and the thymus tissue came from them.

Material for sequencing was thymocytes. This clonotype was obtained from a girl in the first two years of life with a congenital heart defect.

The CDR3 DNA sequence: TGTGCCAGCAGCTCTTACTCTGACAGGCTCATGAGTACTTCACCCCTCCACTTT. Translated, it gives CASSSYSDRLMSTSPLHF. The chain links TRBV5-6 to TRBJ1-6; D might be TRBD1 (6 bases). This CDR3 contains 18 residues. The ends were cut back, 3 bases at V and 9 bases at J, with 25 bases in the middle. Germline loops: CDR1 SGHDT, CDR2 YYEEEE.